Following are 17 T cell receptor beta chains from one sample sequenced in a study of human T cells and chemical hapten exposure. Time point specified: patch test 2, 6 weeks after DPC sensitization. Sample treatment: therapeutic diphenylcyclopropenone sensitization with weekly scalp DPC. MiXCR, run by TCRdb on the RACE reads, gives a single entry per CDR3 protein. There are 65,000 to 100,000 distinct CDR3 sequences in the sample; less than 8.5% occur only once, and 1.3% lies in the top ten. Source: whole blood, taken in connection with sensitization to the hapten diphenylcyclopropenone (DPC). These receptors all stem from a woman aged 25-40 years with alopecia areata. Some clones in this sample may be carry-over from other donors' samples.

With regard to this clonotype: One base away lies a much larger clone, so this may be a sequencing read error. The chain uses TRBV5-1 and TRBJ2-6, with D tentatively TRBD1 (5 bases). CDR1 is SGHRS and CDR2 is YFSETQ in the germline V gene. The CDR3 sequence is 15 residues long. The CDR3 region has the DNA TGCGCCAGCAGCTTGGGGCAGACTGGGGCCAGCGTCCTGACTTTC. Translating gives CASSLGQTGASVLTF.

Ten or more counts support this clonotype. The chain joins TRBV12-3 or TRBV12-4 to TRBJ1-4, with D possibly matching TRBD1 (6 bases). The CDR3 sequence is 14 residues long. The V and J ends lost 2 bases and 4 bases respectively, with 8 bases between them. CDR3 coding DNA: TGTGCCAGCAGTTTAAGAGGGGGTAATGAAAAACTGTTTTTT. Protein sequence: CASSLRGGNEKLFF.

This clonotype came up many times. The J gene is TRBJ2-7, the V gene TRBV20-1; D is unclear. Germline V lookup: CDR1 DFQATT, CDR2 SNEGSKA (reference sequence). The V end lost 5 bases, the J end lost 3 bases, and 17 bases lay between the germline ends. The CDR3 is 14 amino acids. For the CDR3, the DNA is TGCAGTGCTGCAACCCTGGGTAACTTCTACGAGCAGTACTTC. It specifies CSAATLGNFYEQYF.

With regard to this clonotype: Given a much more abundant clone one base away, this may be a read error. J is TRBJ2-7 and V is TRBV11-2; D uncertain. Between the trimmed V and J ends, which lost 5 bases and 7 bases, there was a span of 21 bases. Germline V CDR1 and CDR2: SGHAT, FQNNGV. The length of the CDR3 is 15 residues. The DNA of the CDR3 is TGTGCCAGCAGCCCTTTTTTCCAAAAGCCCCAGGAGCAGTACTTC. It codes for CASSPFFQKPQEQYF.

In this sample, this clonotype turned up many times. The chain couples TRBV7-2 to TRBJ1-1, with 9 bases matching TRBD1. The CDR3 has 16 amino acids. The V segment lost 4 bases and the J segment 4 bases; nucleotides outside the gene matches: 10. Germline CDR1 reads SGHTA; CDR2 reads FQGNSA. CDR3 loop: CASSSKPTGGRTEAFF. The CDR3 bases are TGTGCCAGCAGCTCCAAACCGACAGGGGGACGCACTGAAGCTTTCTTT.

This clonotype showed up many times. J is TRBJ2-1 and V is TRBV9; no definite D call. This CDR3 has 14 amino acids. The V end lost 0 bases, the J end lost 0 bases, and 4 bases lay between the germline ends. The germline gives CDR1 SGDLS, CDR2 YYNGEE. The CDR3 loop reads CASSVGGSYNEQFF. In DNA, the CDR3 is TGTGCCAGCAGCGTAGGGGGCTCCTACAATGAGCAGTTCTTC.

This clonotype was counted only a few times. The DNA of the CDR3 is TGTGCCAGCAGCGGGGACAGTTCCCTGGCCGGGGAGCTGTTTTTT. Translating it yields CASSGDSSLAGELFF. The V gene is TRBV9, the J gene TRBJ2-2, with 7 bases aligning to TRBD1. The CDR3 has 15 residues. CDR1 and CDR2 (germline): SGDLS, YYNGEE. Trimming cost V 3 bases and J 6 bases; bases outside gene matches: 8.

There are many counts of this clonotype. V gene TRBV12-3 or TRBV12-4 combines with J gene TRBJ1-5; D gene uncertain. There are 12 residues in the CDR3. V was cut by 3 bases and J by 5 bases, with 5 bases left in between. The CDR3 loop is CASSFHDQPQHF. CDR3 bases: TGTGCCAGCAGTTTTCACGATCAGCCCCAGCATTTT.

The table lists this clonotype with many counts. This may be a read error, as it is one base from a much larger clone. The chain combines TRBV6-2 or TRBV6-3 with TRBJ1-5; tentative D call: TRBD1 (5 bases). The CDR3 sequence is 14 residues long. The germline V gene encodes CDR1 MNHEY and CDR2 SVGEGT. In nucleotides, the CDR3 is TGTGCCAGCAGTGAAGGACAAAGCAGTCAGCCCCAGAATTTT. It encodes CASSEGQSSQPQNF.

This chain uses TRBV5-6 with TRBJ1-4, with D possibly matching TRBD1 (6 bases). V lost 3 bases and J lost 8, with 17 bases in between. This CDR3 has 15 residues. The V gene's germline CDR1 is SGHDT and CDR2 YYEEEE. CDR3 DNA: TGTGCCAGCAGCTCATCGGCGGCAGGGGAAGAAAAACTGTTTTTT. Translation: CASSSSAAGEEKLFF.

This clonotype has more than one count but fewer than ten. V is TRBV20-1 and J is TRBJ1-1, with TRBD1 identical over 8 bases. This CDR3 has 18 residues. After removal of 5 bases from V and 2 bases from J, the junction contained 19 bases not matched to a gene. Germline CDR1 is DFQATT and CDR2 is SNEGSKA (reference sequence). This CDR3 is CSAETPQDRQGPNTEAFF. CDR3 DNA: TGCAGTGCTGAGACACCTCAGGATCGACAGGGGCCTAACACTGAAGCTTTCTTT.

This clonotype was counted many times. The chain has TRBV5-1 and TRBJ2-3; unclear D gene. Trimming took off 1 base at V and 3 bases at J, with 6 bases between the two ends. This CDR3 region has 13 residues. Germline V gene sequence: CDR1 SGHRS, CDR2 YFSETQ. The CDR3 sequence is CASSLRVTDTQYF. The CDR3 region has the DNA TGCGCCAGCAGCTTGAGGGTGACAGATACGCAGTATTTT.

The CDR3 here is CASSLAWDRYNEQFF. The DNA for the CDR3 is TGCGCCAGCAGCTTGGCGTGGGACCGGTACAATGAGCAGTTCTTC. The V and J genes are TRBV5-1 and TRBJ2-1, with D perhaps given as TRBD1 or TRBD2 (5 bases each). Trimming stripped 0 bases from V and 4 bases from J, with 11 bases between. CDR1 and CDR2 from the germline V gene are SGHRS and YFSETQ. The CDR3 is 15 residues long.

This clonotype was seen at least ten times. The CDR3 coding sequence is TGCAGTGCTAGAGAGGTAGGGGAGAGCTACGAGCAGTACTTC. It yields the protein CSAREVGESYEQYF. The rearrangement links TRBV20-1 to TRBJ2-7; D tentatively fits TRBD1 or TRBD2 (5 bases each). The V gene lost 0 bases and the J gene lost 3 bases, with 12 bases spanning the gap. Looked up from germline, CDR1 is DFQATT and CDR2 is SNEGSKA (reference sequence). CDR3 length equals 14 residues.

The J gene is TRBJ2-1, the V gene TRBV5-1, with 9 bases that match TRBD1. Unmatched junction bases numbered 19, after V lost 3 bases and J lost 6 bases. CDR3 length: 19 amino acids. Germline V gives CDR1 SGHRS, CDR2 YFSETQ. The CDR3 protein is CASSSHQYSGTGPLNEQFF. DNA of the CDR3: TGCGCCAGCAGCTCTCACCAATACTCCGGGACAGGGCCCCTCAATGAGCAGTTCTTC.

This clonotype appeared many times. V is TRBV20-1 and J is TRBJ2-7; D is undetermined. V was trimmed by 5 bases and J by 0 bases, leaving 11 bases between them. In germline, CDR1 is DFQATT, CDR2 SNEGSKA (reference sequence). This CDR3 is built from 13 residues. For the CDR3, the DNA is TGCAGTGCTTACCAGGCAAGCTCCTACGAGCAGTACTTC. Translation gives CSAYQASSYEQYF.

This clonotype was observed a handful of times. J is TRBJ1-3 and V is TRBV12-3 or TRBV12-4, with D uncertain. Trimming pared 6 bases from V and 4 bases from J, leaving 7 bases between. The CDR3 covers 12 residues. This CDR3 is CASSQNGNTIYF. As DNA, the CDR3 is TGTGCCAGCAGCCAAAACGGAAACACCATATATTTT.